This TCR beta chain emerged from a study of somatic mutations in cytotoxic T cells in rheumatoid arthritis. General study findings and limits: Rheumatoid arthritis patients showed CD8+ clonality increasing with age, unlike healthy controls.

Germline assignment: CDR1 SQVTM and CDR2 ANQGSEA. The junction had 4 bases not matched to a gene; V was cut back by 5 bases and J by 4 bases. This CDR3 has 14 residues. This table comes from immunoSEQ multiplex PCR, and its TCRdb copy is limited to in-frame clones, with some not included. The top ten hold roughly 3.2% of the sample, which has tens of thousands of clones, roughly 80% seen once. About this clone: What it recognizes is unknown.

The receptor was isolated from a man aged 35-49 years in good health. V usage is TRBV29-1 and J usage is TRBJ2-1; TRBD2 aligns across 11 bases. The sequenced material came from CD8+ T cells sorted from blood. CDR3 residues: CSVYGTSGYNEQFF. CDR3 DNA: TGCAGCGTTTACGGGACTAGCGGTTACAATGAGCAGTTCTTC.